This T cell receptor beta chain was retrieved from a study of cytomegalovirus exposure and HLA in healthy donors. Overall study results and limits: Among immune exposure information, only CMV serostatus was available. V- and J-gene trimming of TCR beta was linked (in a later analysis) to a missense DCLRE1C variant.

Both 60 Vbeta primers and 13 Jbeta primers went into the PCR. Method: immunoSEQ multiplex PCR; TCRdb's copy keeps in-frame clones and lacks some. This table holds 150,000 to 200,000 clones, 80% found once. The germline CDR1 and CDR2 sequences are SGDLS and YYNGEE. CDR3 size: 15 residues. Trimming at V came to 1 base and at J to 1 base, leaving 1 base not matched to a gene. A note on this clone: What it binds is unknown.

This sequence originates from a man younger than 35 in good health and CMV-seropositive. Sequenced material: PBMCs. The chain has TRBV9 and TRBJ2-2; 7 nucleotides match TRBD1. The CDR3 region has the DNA TGTGCCAGCAGCGTACGGACAGGGAACACCGGGGAGCTGTTTTTT. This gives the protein CASSVRTGNTGELFF.